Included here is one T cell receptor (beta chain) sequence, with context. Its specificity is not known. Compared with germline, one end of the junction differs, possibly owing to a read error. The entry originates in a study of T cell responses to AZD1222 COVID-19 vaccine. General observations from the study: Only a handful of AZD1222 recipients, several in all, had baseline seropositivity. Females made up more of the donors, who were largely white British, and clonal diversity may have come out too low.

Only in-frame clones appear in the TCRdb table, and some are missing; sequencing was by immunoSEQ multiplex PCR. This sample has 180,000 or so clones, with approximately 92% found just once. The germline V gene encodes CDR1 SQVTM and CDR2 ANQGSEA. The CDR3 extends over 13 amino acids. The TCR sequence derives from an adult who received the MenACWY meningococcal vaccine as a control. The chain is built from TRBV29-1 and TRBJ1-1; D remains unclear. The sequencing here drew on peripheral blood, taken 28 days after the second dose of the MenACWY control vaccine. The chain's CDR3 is CSVDSRVNAEAFF. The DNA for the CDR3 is TGCAGCGTCGATTCCAGAGTGAACGCTGAAGCTTTCTTT.